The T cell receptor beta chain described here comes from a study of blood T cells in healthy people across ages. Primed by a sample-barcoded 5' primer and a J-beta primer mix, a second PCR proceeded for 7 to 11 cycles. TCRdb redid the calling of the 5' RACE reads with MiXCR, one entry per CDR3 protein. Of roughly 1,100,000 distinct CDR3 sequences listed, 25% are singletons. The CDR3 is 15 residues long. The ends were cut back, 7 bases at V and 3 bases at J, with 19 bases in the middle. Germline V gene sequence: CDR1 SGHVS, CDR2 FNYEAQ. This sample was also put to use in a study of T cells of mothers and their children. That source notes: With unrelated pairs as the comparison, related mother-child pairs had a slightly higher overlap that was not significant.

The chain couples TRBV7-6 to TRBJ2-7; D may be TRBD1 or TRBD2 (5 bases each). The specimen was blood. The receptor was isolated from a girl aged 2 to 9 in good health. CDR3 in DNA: TGTGCCAGCACCAATCCTCGGGACGGTAGCTACGAGCAGTACTTC. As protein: CASTNPRDGSYEQYF.